Listed here are 3 T cell receptor beta chains from one sample, sequenced in a study of beta chain features in type 1 diabetes. Regarding the study as a whole: Across all four CD4+ subsets, people with type 1 diabetes showed modestly shorter TCRB CDR3s.

Isolated RNA was reverse transcribed in full, so expressed TCRB transcripts were sequenced. Libraries were prepared by immunoSEQ multiplex PCR; TCRdb keeps only in-frame clonotypes and omits some of them. Of 150,000 to 200,000 clones in the sample, more than 60% were seen once. No antigens are known for them. The sequenced material came from naive CD4+ T cells from blood. The receptors come from a man aged 25-45 years with type 1 diabetes.

This clone occurred a few times. V gene TRBV29-1 combines with J gene TRBJ1-1, with 8 bases aligning to TRBD1. Per germline, CDR1 SQVTM and CDR2 ANQGSEA. V dropped 5 bases and J dropped 2; count of bases not matched to a gene: 7. The CDR3 consists of 14 residues. The CDR3 nucleotides are TGCAGCGTTTTAGACAGGGGCAGCAACACTGAAGCTTTCTTT. It yields the protein CSVLDRGSNTEAFF.

The rearrangement uses TRBV4-3 and TRBJ2-6; 8 bases agree with TRBD1. J lost 2 bases, V lost 0 bases, and 3 bases had no gene match. Germline V gives CDR1 LGHNA, CDR2 YSLEER. The length of the CDR3 is 17 residues. This CDR3 reads CASSQEYRGTGANVLTF. CDR3 bases: TGCGCCAGCAGCCAAGAGTACAGGGGGACTGGGGCCAACGTCCTGACTTTC.

This sequence joins TRBV10-3 and TRBJ1-1; a weak D match, TRBD1 (6 bases). Trimming pared 6 bases from V and 2 bases from J, leaving 10 bases between. Germline values: CDR1 ENHRY, CDR2 SYGVKD. This CDR3 contains 13 residues. The CDR3 DNA follows: TGTGCCATCAGGGAGGGGGGAAACACTGAAGCTTTCTTT. Amino acid sequence: CAIREGGNTEAFF.